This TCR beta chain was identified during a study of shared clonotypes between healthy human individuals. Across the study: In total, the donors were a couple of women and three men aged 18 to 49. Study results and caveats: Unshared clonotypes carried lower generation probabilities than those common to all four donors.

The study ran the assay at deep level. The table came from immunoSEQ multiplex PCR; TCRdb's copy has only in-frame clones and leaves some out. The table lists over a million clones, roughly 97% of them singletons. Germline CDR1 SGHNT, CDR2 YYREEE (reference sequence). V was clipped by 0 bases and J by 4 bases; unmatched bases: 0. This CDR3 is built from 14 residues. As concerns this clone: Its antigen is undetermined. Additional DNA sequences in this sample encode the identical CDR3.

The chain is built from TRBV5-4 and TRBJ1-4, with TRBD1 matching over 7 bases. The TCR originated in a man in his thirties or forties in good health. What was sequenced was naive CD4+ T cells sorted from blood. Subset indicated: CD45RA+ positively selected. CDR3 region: CASSLDRGNEKLFF. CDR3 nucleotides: TGTGCCAGCAGCTTGGACAGGGGTAATGAAAAACTGTTTTTT.